These 20 T cell receptor beta chains were sequenced from one sample in a study of cytomegalovirus exposure and HLA in healthy donors. Repertoires were generated with immunoSEQ multiplex PCR, while TCRdb's copy carries only in-frame clones and drops some. The sample has 250,000 to 300,000 clones, 90% seen once. The sequenced sample consisted of PBMCs. These receptors were collected from a young woman in good health and CMV-seronegative.

The rearrangement uses TRBV28 and TRBJ2-4; 7 bases map to TRBD1. Germline trimming cut 6 bases from V and 8 bases from J; bases unmatched to any gene: 7. Germline V lookup: CDR1 MDHEN, CDR2 SYDVKM. The CDR3 is 13 residues long. CDR3 residues: CASRQQGSDIQYF. DNA of the CDR3: TGTGCCAGCAGACAACAGGGGTCCGACATTCAGTACTTC.

The rearrangement joins TRBV15 to TRBJ2-6; 11 nucleotides match TRBD1. Per the germline V gene, CDR1 is LNHNV and CDR2 is YYDKDF (reference sequence). The CDR3 has 20 amino acids. V shed 0 bases, J shed 2 bases, and the junction held 9 bases outside the gene matches. The CDR3 sequence: CATSRDLFGQGAAGANVLTF. As DNA, the CDR3 is TGTGCCACCAGCAGAGATCTTTTCGGACAGGGGGCGGCTGGGGCCAACGTCCTGACTTTC.

This clone was found a few times. This chain joins TRBV6-4 and TRBJ2-7; D gene unclear. V lost 4 bases and J 5 bases, leaving 9 bases between the germline ends. The CDR3 is made up of 12 amino acids. Germline V gene lookup returns CDR1 MRHNA and CDR2 SNTAGT. CDR3 protein: CASSAVSHEQYF. The CDR3 DNA sequence: TGTGCCAGCAGTGCAGTTTCCCACGAGCAGTACTTC.

The chain is built from TRBV9 and TRBJ2-3; possible D gene TRBD2, 6 bases. Germline V CDR1 and CDR2: SGDLS, YYNGEE. This CDR3 region has 16 residues. Trimming shortened V by 0 bases and J by 4 bases, and 15 bases separated the two germline ends. The CDR3 sequence: CASSVGRVAVADTQYF. The CDR3 coding sequence is TGTGCCAGCAGCGTAGGGAGGGTGGCCGTGGCAGATACGCAGTATTTT.

V is TRBV28 and J is TRBJ1-5; no reliable D call. The V end lost 6 bases, the J end lost 3 bases, and 15 bases lay between the germline ends. Germline-derived CDR1 and CDR2 are MDHEN and SYDVKM. The CDR3 sequence is 15 residues long. The CDR3 nucleotides read TGTGCCAGCAGGGCCCTCGGGTATTACAATCAGCCCCAGCATTTT. Translated, it gives CASRALGYYNQPQHF.

This chain links TRBV19 with TRBJ2-1; D is possibly TRBD1 (6 bases). V was shortened by 3 bases and J by 3 bases, with 9 bases between the two germline ends. Germline values: CDR1 LNHDA, CDR2 SQIVND (reference sequence). CDR3 length equals 14 residues. For the CDR3, the DNA is TGTGCCAGTAGTATCGGCAGGGGCTACAATGAGCAGTTCTTC. Amino acid sequence: CASSIGRGYNEQFF.

The chain uses TRBV7-8 and TRBJ1-5, with 8 bases that match TRBD1. Germline-derived CDR1 and CDR2 are SGHVS and FQNEAQ. Trimming removed 5 bases from V and 6 bases from J; junction bases left unmatched: 12. CDR3 length: 16 residues. The CDR3 loop reads CASSPDRGRGSQPQHF. CDR3 nucleotides: TGTGCCAGCAGCCCAGACAGGGGACGAGGTAGTCAGCCCCAGCATTTT.

J is TRBJ2-7 and V is TRBV21-1; the table assigns TRBD2, which was not confirmed against the DNA. TRBV21-1 is termed a pseudogene. The CDR3 totals 16 residues. DNA for the CDR3: TGTGCCAGCAGCAAAGGGGCTAGCGGGGCCTTATACGAGCAGTACTTC. It yields the protein CASSKGASGALYEQYF.

V and J are TRBV5-4 and TRBJ2-7; possible D gene TRBD1, 5 bases. The CDR3 has 16 amino acids. Germline V gene lookup returns CDR1 SGHNT and CDR2 YYREEE (reference sequence). Trimming pared 0 bases from V and 2 bases from J, leaving 15 bases between. Here the CDR3 reads CASSLAGQGFAYEQYV. CDR3 bases: TGTGCCAGCAGCTTGGCTGGCCAGGGCTTCGCCTACGAGCAGTACGTC.

V gene TRBV13 combines with J gene TRBJ1-1, with 9 bases that match TRBD1. In germline, CDR1 is PRHDT, CDR2 FYEKMQ (reference sequence). There are 15 residues in the CDR3. V shed 5 bases, J shed 0 bases, and the junction held 4 bases outside the gene matches. CDR3 amino acids: CASSKGTGMNTEAFF. CDR3 coding DNA: TGTGCCAGCAGCAAAGGGACAGGGATGAACACTGAAGCTTTCTTT.

The chain is built from TRBV6-1 and TRBJ2-1; 9 bases fit TRBD2. Looked up from germline, CDR1 is MNHNS and CDR2 is SASEGT. With 2 bases clipped from V and 2 bases from J, the junction kept 4 bases outside the gene matches. The CDR3 loop spans 16 amino acids. DNA of the CDR3: TGTGCCAGCAGTGAACCCTCTAGCGGGGCCTACAATGAGCAGTTCTTC. Translated, it gives CASSEPSSGAYNEQFF.

The chain has TRBV6-1 and TRBJ2-7; D uncertain. Germline CDR1 MNHNS, CDR2 SASEGT. The length of the CDR3 is 12 residues. V was shortened by 2 bases and J by 11 bases, with 13 bases between the two germline ends. CDR3 residues: CASSEPFFREYV. The CDR3 nucleotides read TGTGCCAGCAGTGAACCTTTCTTTAGGGAGTACGTC.

The V and J genes are TRBV28 and TRBJ1-5; D unclear. Trimming took off 9 bases at V and 3 bases at J, with 9 bases between the two ends. The CDR3 spans 12 residues. The germline gives CDR1 MDHEN, CDR2 SYDVKM. CDR3: CASGRLNQPQHF. For the CDR3, the DNA is TGTGCCAGTGGCAGACTCAATCAGCCCCAGCATTTT.

The chain has TRBV5-1 and TRBJ2-7; the D gene is possibly TRBD2 (6 bases). The V end was cut by 3 bases, the J end by 2 bases, with 21 bases between. The CDR3 extends over 17 amino acids. Germline CDR1 reads SGHRS; CDR2 reads YFSETQ. CDR3 in amino acids: CASSSAPLGGIAYEQYF. Written as DNA, the CDR3 is TGCGCCAGCAGCTCCGCACCCCTTGGAGGGATCGCCTACGAGCAGTACTTC.

The chain joins TRBV11-2 to TRBJ1-1, with TRBD1 identical over 8 bases. V shed 5 bases, J shed 1 base, and the junction held 3 bases outside the gene matches. Germline loops: CDR1 SGHAT, CDR2 FQNNGV. This CDR3 has 14 residues. The CDR3 nucleotides read TGTGCCAGCAGCCTAACAGGGGGGAACACTGAAGCTTTCTTT. Protein product: CASSLTGGNTEAFF. Using reference TRBV11-2 and TRBJ1-1 for the parts outside the CDR3, the full variable domain is EAGVAQSPRYKIIEKRQSVAFWCNPISGHATLYWYQQILGQGPKLLIQFQNNGVVDDSQLPKDRFSAERLKGVDSTLKIQPAKLEDSAVYLCASSLTGGNTEAFFGQGTRLTVV.

This clone showed up just once. The J gene is TRBJ2-7, the V gene TRBV6-5, with D tentatively TRBD2 (5 bases). The V gene's germline CDR1 is MNHEY and CDR2 SVGAGI. This CDR3 contains 13 residues. Trimming shortened V by 2 bases and J by 3 bases, and 8 bases separated the two germline ends. DNA of the CDR3: TGTGCCAGCAGTTACGGGGAGAACTACGAGCAGTACGTC. It codes for CASSYGENYEQYV.

The gene calls are TRBV10-1 and TRBJ2-1; possible D gene TRBD1, 6 bases. V was clipped by 0 bases and J by 5 bases, with 14 bases between them. Germline CDR1 WNHNN, CDR2 SYGVQD (reference sequence). This CDR3 is built from 16 residues. The CDR3 DNA follows: TGCGCCAGCAGTGAGTCCCGGGACACCTTCAACAATGAGCAGTTCTTC. The encoded protein is CASSESRDTFNNEQFF.

V and J are TRBV5-1 and TRBJ2-3, with 9 nucleotides matching TRBD1. With V trimmed by 4 bases and J by 6 bases, 12 bases remained unmatched. The CDR3 length is 16 residues. Germline V lookup: CDR1 SGHRS, CDR2 YFSETQ. The CDR3 is CASSLLHTGTGDTQYF. The CDR3 bases are TGCGCCAGCAGCCTGCTCCATACCGGGACAGGGGATACGCAGTATTTT.

V usage is TRBV5-6 and J usage is TRBJ2-7; a possible D gene is TRBD1 (6 bases). CDR1 is SGHDT, CDR2 YYEEEE, per germline. This CDR3 has 16 amino acids. V was clipped by 3 bases and J by 0 bases, with 16 bases between them. The CDR3 sequence is CASSSRGTLFSYEQYF. The DNA of the CDR3 is TGTGCCAGCAGCTCGCGAGGGACATTATTCTCCTACGAGCAGTACTTC.

This clone was observed a handful of times. The chain links TRBV19 to TRBJ1-5; 7 bases are shared with TRBD1. The CDR3 length is 16 residues. V shed 1 base and J 0 bases; nucleotides not matched to a gene: 3. Germline CDR1 and CDR2: LNHDA and SQIVND (reference sequence). The CDR3, as DNA: TGTGCCAGTAGTATAGTAGGGGGCTATAGCAATCAGCCCCAGCATTTT. It yields the protein CASSIVGGYSNQPQHF.